This T cell receptor (beta chain) was identified during a study of blood T cells in healthy people across ages. Combining a sample-barcoded 5' primer with a J-beta primer mix, a second PCR ran for roughly 7 to 12 cycles. TCRdb reanalysed the 5' RACE reads using MiXCR and keeps one entry per CDR3 protein. In the table there are about a million distinct CDR3 sequences, roughly 47% of which are singletons. CDR1 MNHNS and CDR2 SASEGT come from the germline V gene. There are 13 residues in the CDR3. The V end was cut by 3 bases, the J end by 3 bases, with 6 bases between. The donors, aged about 6 to 100, were healthy Caucasians from Russia.

This TCR derives from an older woman in good health. The gene calls are TRBV6-1 and TRBJ1-5; the D is unclear. The sample consisted of blood. The CDR3 is CASSDNLNQPQHF. The DNA of the CDR3 is TGTGCCAGCAGTGATAACCTCAATCAGCCCCAGCATTTT.